The 32 T cell receptor beta chains below all came from one sample that was sequenced in a study of Ad26.COV2.S vaccination and SARS-CoV-2 variants. The method was immunoSEQ multiplex PCR; TCRdb's version includes in-frame clones alone and lacks a portion of them. This table holds hundreds of thousands of clones, roughly 90% found once. Treatment described: roughly 18 received Ad26.COV2.S at low or high dose, single or two shots; roughly five received placebo; per-sample allocation not given. Sampling occurred on day 63 after the first vaccine or placebo injection. The source was peripheral blood, collected in a trial of Ad26.COV2.S vaccine versus placebo. All receptors derive from a person aged 18-65 years who received the Ad26.COV2.S COVID-19 vaccine or a placebo.

The rearrangement uses TRBV5-8 and TRBJ2-3; no definite D call. The CDR3 contains 13 residues. Germline-derived CDR1 and CDR2 are SGHTS and YDEGEE. V was trimmed by 3 bases and J by 7 bases, leaving 12 bases between them. CDR3: CASSSDPVYTQYF. The CDR3 coding sequence is TGTGCCAGCAGCTCTGACCCGGTATATACGCAGTATTTT.

This rearrangement joins TRBV2 to TRBJ2-4; 8 bases are shared with TRBD2. CDR1 is SNHLY and CDR2 is FYNNEI in the germline V gene. The trim removed 4 bases at V and 6 bases at J, leaving 8 bases unmatched. The CDR3 is 15 residues long. CDR3 bases: TGTGCCAGCAGTGTGAGGGCTAGCGGGCTAAACATTCAGTACTTC. Translated, it gives CASSVRASGLNIQYF.

V gene TRBV7-2 combines with J gene TRBJ2-1; D assignment may be TRBD1 or TRBD2 (5 bases each). CDR3 length: 14 amino acids. Germline CDR1 and CDR2: SGHTA and FQGNSA. V was shortened by 4 bases and J by 3 bases, with 10 bases between the two germline ends. The CDR3 loop reads CASSSRGGYNEQFF. The CDR3 region has the DNA TGTGCCAGCAGCTCCCGGGGCGGCTACAATGAGCAGTTCTTC.

The rearrangement uses TRBV28 and TRBJ2-1; TRBD1 aligns across 8 bases. CDR3 length: 13 residues. Trimming removed 6 bases from V and 8 bases from J; junction bases left unmatched: 6. Germline V gives CDR1 MDHEN, CDR2 SYDVKM. CDR3 nucleotides: TGTGCCAGCAGGGACAGGGTATTGGATGAGCAGTTCTTC. Its protein is CASRDRVLDEQFF.

The V call is TRBV7-9, the J call TRBJ2-5; TRBD1 agrees at 10 bases. Germline V gene data show CDR1 as SEHNR and CDR2 as FQNEAQ (reference sequence). V trimming: 3 bases; J trimming: 6 bases; junction bases outside the gene matches: 10. This CDR3 is built from 16 residues. The CDR3 DNA is TGTGCCAGCAGCTTCCCGACAGGGGGCGCAGGTCAGACCCAGTACTTC. Its translation is CASSFPTGGAGQTQYF.

The CDR3 protein is CSATTGGRVFSYNEQFF. The CDR3, as DNA: TGCAGCGCCACTACGGGCGGGCGGGTATTCTCCTACAATGAGCAGTTCTTC. This chain links TRBV29-1 with TRBJ2-1, with TRBD2 as a possible D gene (5 bases). The CDR3 is 17 amino acids. CDR1 and CDR2 (germline): SQVTM, ANQGSEA. The germline V and J ends were trimmed by 7 bases and 0 bases, with 22 bases remaining between them.

V gene TRBV11-2 combines with J gene TRBJ2-5, with D maybe TRBD2 (6 bases). V dropped 3 bases and J dropped 0 bases, with 11 bases sitting between them. This CDR3 contains 15 residues. The germline CDR1 and CDR2 sequences are SGHAT and FQNNGV. This CDR3 reads CASSFGAGYQETQYF. CDR3 coding DNA: TGTGCCAGCAGCTTTGGCGCGGGGTACCAAGAGACCCAGTACTTC.

This chain joins TRBV7-8 and TRBJ1-5; D is unclear. The V gene lost 5 bases and the J gene lost 3 bases, with 11 bases spanning the gap. Per germline, CDR1 SGHVS and CDR2 FQNEAQ. The CDR3 is 14 amino acids. CDR3 DNA sequence: TGTGCCAGCAGCCCGCGACGGAACAATCAGCCCCAGCATTTT. It is translated as CASSPRRNNQPQHF.

This clone was seen only once. Other DNA sequences in this sample translate to the same CDR3. The chain joins TRBV2 to TRBJ2-7; tentatively, D is TRBD2 (5 bases). The ends were cut back, 6 bases at V and 0 bases at J, with 9 bases in the middle. The V gene's germline CDR1 is SNHLY and CDR2 FYNNEI. The length of the CDR3 is 13 residues. CDR3 loop: CASSERPSYEQYF. The DNA for the CDR3 is TGTGCCAGCAGCGAGCGGCCCTCCTACGAGCAGTACTTC.

The V and J genes are TRBV3-1 (or the pseudogene TRBV3-2) and TRBJ1-5; 8 nucleotides line up with TRBD1. The CDR3 contains 14 residues. The V gene end was trimmed by 1 base and the J gene end by 4 bases; junction bases not matched to a gene: 0. Germline CDR1 is LGHDT and CDR2 is YNNKEL (reference sequence). CDR3 nucleotide sequence: TGTGCCAGCAGCCAAGGGACAGGGAATCAGCCCCAGCATTTT. Translation: CASSQGTGNQPQHF.

The V call is TRBV7-9, the J call TRBJ2-2; 8 bases are a match to TRBD2. The CDR3 length is 13 residues. The J segment lost 6 bases and the V segment lost 7 bases, leaving 4 bases of the junction unmatched. Germline assignment: CDR1 SEHNR and CDR2 FQNEAQ (reference sequence). CDR3 bases: TGTGCCAGCACCCGGGAGGGGCCCGGGGAGCTGTTTTTT. It specifies CASTREGPGELFF.

The chain recombines TRBV7-8 with TRBJ1-1; TRBD1 matches 7 bases. Germline V gene lookup returns CDR1 SGHVS and CDR2 FQNEAQ. This CDR3 is built from 15 residues. V lost 2 bases to trimming and J lost 1 base; unmatched junction nucleotides: 4. The CDR3 sequence is CASSLPTGTNTEAFF. The CDR3 nucleotides read TGTGCCAGCAGCTTACCGACAGGGACGAACACTGAAGCTTTCTTT.

V is TRBV20-1 and J is TRBJ2-5; possible D gene TRBD2, 6 bases. Trimming took 4 bases from V and 7 from J, leaving 10 bases between them. Germline assignment: CDR1 DFQATT and CDR2 SNEGSKA (reference sequence). This CDR3 comprises 11 residues. The CDR3 coding sequence is TGCAGTGCTATCCTGGAGGGGACCCAGTACTTC. Protein: CSAILEGTQYF.

This rearrangement joins TRBV30 to TRBJ1-6, with D hard to call. Looked up from germline, CDR1 is GTSNPN and CDR2 is SVGIG (reference sequence). The CDR3 is 13 residues long. V lost 1 base to trimming and J lost 5 bases, with 6 bases between them. The DNA for the CDR3 is TGTGCCTGGAGTGGGGGAAATAATTCACCCCTCCACTTT. Its protein is CAWSGGNNSPLHF. The full variable domain, completed using reference TRBV30 and TRBJ1-6, is SQTIHQWPATLVQPVGSPLSLECTVEGTSNPNLYWYRQAAGRGLQLLFYSVGIGQISSEVPQNLSASRPQDRQFILSSKKLLLSDSGFYLCAWSGGNNSPLHFGNGTRLTVT.

This sequence joins TRBV6-2 or TRBV6-3 and TRBJ2-1; 7 bases line up with TRBD1. The germline CDR1 and CDR2 sequences are MNHEY and SVGEGT. This CDR3 comprises 14 residues. V shed 5 bases and J 3 bases; nucleotides not matched to a gene: 4. CDR3 in DNA: TGTGCCAGCAGTCGCTGGACAGGCTACAATGAGCAGTTCTTC. Translating it yields CASSRWTGYNEQFF.

The chain uses TRBV10-1 and TRBJ2-1; 7 nucleotides match TRBD1. The CDR3 runs to 15 residues. V shed 0 bases and J 6 bases; nucleotides not matched to a gene: 5. The germline V gene encodes CDR1 WNHNN and CDR2 SYGVQD (reference sequence). This CDR3 reads CASSESQDRINEQFF. Written as DNA, the CDR3 is TGCGCCAGCAGTGAGTCCCAGGACAGGATCAATGAGCAGTTCTTC.

The chain has TRBV9 and TRBJ2-5; D may match TRBD1 or TRBD2 (5 bases each). The germline V and J ends were trimmed by 3 bases and 5 bases, with 14 bases remaining between them. Germline-derived CDR1 and CDR2 are SGDLS and YYNGEE. The CDR3 runs to 14 residues. Here the CDR3 reads CASSALGWGETQYF. The CDR3 bases are TGTGCCAGCAGCGCCCTGGGATGGGGGGAGACCCAGTACTTC.

This chain links TRBV5-8 with TRBJ2-1; D perhaps matches TRBD2 (6 bases). CDR1 is SGHTS, CDR2 YDEGEE, per germline. This CDR3 has 15 residues. Trimming cost V 3 bases and J 1 base, with 11 bases left between them. CDR3 in DNA: TGTGCCAGCAGCTCGGGAGTGGGGTCCTACAATGAGCAGTTCTTC. It is translated as CASSSGVGSYNEQFF.

The chain carries TRBV9 and TRBJ1-1; 9 bases agree with TRBD1. The J segment lost 1 base and the V segment lost 4 bases, leaving 8 bases of the junction unmatched. Germline V gene sequence: CDR1 SGDLS, CDR2 YYNGEE. CDR3 length equals 16 residues. The CDR3 region is CASSPRTGVTNTEAFF. The CDR3 nucleotides are TGTGCCAGCAGCCCCCGGACAGGGGTGACGAACACTGAAGCTTTCTTT.

The rearrangement joins TRBV19 to TRBJ1-4, with D unclear. V was shortened by 1 base and J by 7 bases, with 10 bases between the two germline ends. This CDR3 has 14 amino acids. Germline CDR1 is LNHDA and CDR2 is SQIVND (reference sequence). The CDR3 DNA follows: TGTGCCAGTAGTATAGTTCACTCCGCTGAAAAACTGTTTTTT. Its protein product is CASSIVHSAEKLFF.

This chain connects TRBV9 to TRBJ1-4; TRBD1 aligns across 12 bases. The V gene end was trimmed by 4 bases and the J gene end by 7 bases; junction bases not matched to a gene: 8. Germline values: CDR1 SGDLS, CDR2 YYNGEE. This CDR3 spans 16 amino acids. The CDR3 spells CASSLRDRGLSEKLFF. In DNA, the CDR3 is TGTGCCAGCAGCCTAAGGGACAGGGGGCTAAGTGAAAAACTGTTTTTT.

The V and J genes are TRBV30 and TRBJ1-2; D ambiguous. With 8 bases removed from V and 4 bases from J, the gap between germline ends came to 14 bases. The germline V gene encodes CDR1 GTSNPN and CDR2 SVGIG (reference sequence). This CDR3 is built from 12 residues. CDR3 protein: CATKEDFYGYTF. CDR3 DNA sequence: TGTGCCACCAAAGAGGACTTCTATGGCTACACCTTC.

The chain uses TRBV7-8 and TRBJ2-3; 9 bases map to TRBD2. V trimming: 4 bases; J trimming: 4 bases; junction bases outside the gene matches: 9. Germline CDR1 is SGHVS and CDR2 is FQNEAQ. The CDR3 covers 16 residues. CDR3 loop: CASSSLAGDGPDTQYF. In DNA form, the CDR3 reads TGTGCCAGCAGCTCCTTAGCGGGAGATGGGCCAGATACGCAGTATTTT. Using reference TRBV7-8 and TRBJ2-3 for the parts outside the CDR3, the full variable domain is GAGVSQSPRYKVAKRGQDVALRCDPISGHVSLFWYQQALGQGPEFLTYFQNEAQLDKSGLPSDRFFAERPEGSVSTLKIQRTQQEDSAVYLCASSSLAGDGPDTQYFGPGTRLTVL.

The CDR3 sequence is CASSFPPGQGFTGELFF. In DNA, the CDR3 is TGTGCCAGCAGCTTCCCCCCGGGACAGGGGTTCACCGGGGAGCTGTTTTTT. This chain uses TRBV5-4 with TRBJ2-2; TRBD1 aligns across 10 bases. Losses at the gene ends were 2 bases for V and 4 bases for J; bases not matched to a gene: 8. The germline V gene has CDR1 SGHNT and CDR2 YYREEE (reference sequence). The CDR3 extends over 17 amino acids.

In its sample, this clone was seen once. This chain connects TRBV10-3 to TRBJ1-2; the D is unclear. There are 13 residues in the CDR3. Germline CDR1 and CDR2: ENHRY and SYGVKD. The V gene lost 3 bases and the J gene lost 1 base, with 6 bases spanning the gap. CDR3 protein: CAISDQNNYGYTF. CDR3 bases: TGTGCCATCAGTGACCAGAATAACTATGGCTACACCTTC.

CDR3 sequence: CASSFYSSNEQFF. Here the CDR3 DNA reads TGTGCCAGCAGCTTTTACTCGTCCAATGAGCAGTTCTTC. This rearrangement joins TRBV7-9 to TRBJ2-1; D is uncertain. Germline values: CDR1 SEHNR, CDR2 FQNEAQ (reference sequence). The V and J ends lost 3 bases and 6 bases respectively, with 9 bases between them. The CDR3 is 13 amino acids.

The chain carries TRBV12-3 or TRBV12-4 and TRBJ1-5; no clear D. This CDR3 contains 13 residues. V dropped 5 bases and J dropped 7 bases, with 12 bases sitting between them. The CDR3 DNA sequence: TGTGCCAGCAGTCCGACCGGGGTCCAGCCCCAGCATTTT. Translating it yields CASSPTGVQPQHF.

The rearrangement joins TRBV28 to TRBJ2-5; the D is unclear. V shed 2 bases and J shed 5 bases, with 9 bases lying between them. Germline V CDR1 and CDR2: MDHEN, SYDVKM. The CDR3 spans 13 residues. In nucleotides, the CDR3 is TGTGCCAGCAGTTTAGTGGGATTGGAGACCCAGTACTTC. This codes for CASSLVGLETQYF.

This clone was found a few times. The rearrangement uses TRBV18 and TRBJ2-1, with D uncertain. This CDR3 spans 11 amino acids. V was trimmed by 6 bases and J by 5 bases, leaving 5 bases between them. CDR1 KGHSH and CDR2 LQKENI come from the germline V gene. In DNA, the CDR3 is TGTGCCAGCTCCTACGACAATGAGCAGTTCTTC. This codes for CASSYDNEQFF.

This CDR3 is CASSLVEGRNEKLFF. In DNA, the CDR3 is TGCGCCAGCAGTCTCGTCGAGGGTCGAAATGAAAAACTGTTTTTT. This sequence joins TRBV5-1 and TRBJ1-4; D is uncertain. The germline CDR1 and CDR2 sequences are SGHRS and YFSETQ. The CDR3 consists of 15 residues. V lost 5 bases to trimming and J lost 5 bases, with 16 bases between them.

Here the CDR3 DNA reads TGTGCCAGCAGCGTAGCCTCGGGACTAGTGAACACCGGGGAGCTGTTTTTT. It translates to CASSVASGLVNTGELFF. The chain couples TRBV9 to TRBJ2-2; TRBD2 matches at 8 bases. This CDR3 spans 17 amino acids. The V and J ends lost 0 bases and 1 base, in that order; junction bases with no gene match: 5. Germline CDR1 and CDR2: SGDLS and YYNGEE.

In its sample, this clone was seen a few times. The chain employs TRBV5-6 and TRBJ1-6; no firm D call. CDR1 and CDR2 (germline): SGHDT, YYEEEE. The CDR3 is 12 amino acids. Trimming stripped 6 bases from V and 6 bases from J, with 7 bases between. As DNA, the CDR3 is TGTGCCAGCAACCGAATTAATTCACCCCTCCACTTT. This sequence encodes CASNRINSPLHF.